This TCR beta chain was sequenced for a study of CD8+CD57+ T cells in acquired aplastic anemia. Patients included in sequencing had previously demonstrated CD8+CD57+ cell expansion by flow cytometry. Template material for TCR beta VDJ and CDR3 profiling consisted of genomic DNA. In TCRdb, the reads were re-called with MiXCR into one record per CDR3 protein. The sample has 200,000 to 250,000 distinct CDR3 sequences; less than 75% are singletons. The source material was sorted CD4+, CD8+, or CD8+CD57+ T cells (not recorded which) from PBMCs. The TCR originated in a human donor with aplastic anemia.

The DNA of the CDR3 is TGCGCCAGCAGCCCCGTCTCGAGACCCAGCTCTGGAAACACCATATATTTT. As protein: CASSPVSRPSSGNTIYF. The genes are TRBV5-1 and TRBJ1-3; D remains unclear. This CDR3 spans 17 amino acids. Per germline, CDR1 SGHRS and CDR2 YFSETQ. The V and J ends lost 4 bases and 0 bases respectively, with 17 bases between them. Full variable domain (missing parts from reference TRBV5-1 and TRBJ1-3): KAGVTQTPRYLIKTRGQQVTLSCSPISGHRSVSWYQQTPGQGLQFLFEYFSETQRNKGNFPGRFSGRQFSNSRSEMNVSTLELGDSALYLCASSPVSRPSSGNTIYFGEGSWLTVV.